This paragraph covers one T cell receptor beta chain sequence. Replicate sorted-subset PCRs were loaded with around 220 ng DNA, tens of thousands of T cell genomes. As handled by the study authors: From ImmunoSEQ came sequences covering only the junction and carrying no quality scores, so filtering differed. Method: immunoSEQ multiplex PCR; TCRdb's copy keeps in-frame clones and lacks some. V and J calls and clone size are given by that table; D and trimming were obtained from the DNA. This sample has 450,000 to 700,000 clones, with roughly 95% found just once. This entry is derived from a study of shared clonotypes between healthy human individuals. Whole-study context: Researchers drew samples from two women and a few men aged 18 to 49.

Naive CD8 cells comprised CD45RO-negative, CCR7-positively selected cells, excluding terminally differentiated effector memory CD45RA+ cells. CDR3 size: 16 residues. CDR1 SNHLY and CDR2 FYNNEI come from the germline V gene. Trimming took 5 bases from V and 0 from J, leaving 14 bases between them. The V call is TRBV2, the J call TRBJ2-4; D is perhaps TRBD1 (5 bases). Sequencing used naive CD8+ T cells sorted from blood. This receptor was identified in a woman in her thirties in good health. Written as DNA, the CDR3 is TGTGCCAGCAGTCTACAGGTTAGGCTAGCCAAAAACATTCAGTACTTC. Its protein product is CASSLQVRLAKNIQYF.